This T cell receptor (beta chain) was documented in a study of shared clonotypes between healthy human individuals. Clones were read by immunoSEQ multiplex PCR, and TCRdb kept only the in-frame ones, dropping some. Of 2,100,000 or so clones in the sample, under 97% were seen once. Study-level results: In having few donors, the study represented limited genetic and exposure-history diversity.

As concerns this clone: No antigen is known for it.

The sequenced sample consisted of naive CD4+ T cells sorted from blood. Subset noted: CD45RA+ positively selected. The receptor's source is a man in his late teens or twenties in good health.

CDR3 region: CASSQDGLAGEGPNRGGWQYF. The DNA for the CDR3 is TGCGCCAGCAGCCAAGACGGGCTAGCGGGAGAAGGGCCCAACCGCGGGGGTTGGCAGTACTTC. This chain links TRBV4-1 with TRBJ2-7; 10 nucleotides align to TRBD2. The germline V gene encodes CDR1 MGHRA and CDR2 YSYEKL. Trimming took 0 bases from V and 9 from J; bases not matched to a gene: 26. This CDR3 comprises 21 residues.